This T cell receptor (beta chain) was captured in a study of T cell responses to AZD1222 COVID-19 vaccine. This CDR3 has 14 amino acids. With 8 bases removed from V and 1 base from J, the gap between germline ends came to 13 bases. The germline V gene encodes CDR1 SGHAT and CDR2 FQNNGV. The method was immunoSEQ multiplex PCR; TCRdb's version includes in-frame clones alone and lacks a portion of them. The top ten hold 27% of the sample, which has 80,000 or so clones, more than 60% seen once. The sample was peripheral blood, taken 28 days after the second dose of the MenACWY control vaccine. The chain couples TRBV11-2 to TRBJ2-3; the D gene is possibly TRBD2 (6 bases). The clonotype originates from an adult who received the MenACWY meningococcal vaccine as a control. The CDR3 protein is CASAGGVRTDTQYF. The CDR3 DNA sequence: TGTGCCAGCGCGGGCGGGGTTCGCACAGATACGCAGTATTTT.